The entry below describes one TCR beta chain. What it binds is not known. TCRdb itself ran the 5' RACE reads through MiXCR, one entry per CDR3 protein. Of around 890,000 distinct CDR3 sequences in the sample, about 11% were seen once. This sample is drawn from a study of CD8 T cells in ankylosing spondylitis. Study-wide results and limits: Prior literature has documented some motif variants in synovial fluid and blood from reactive arthritis. Matched synovial fluid from ankylosing spondylitis patients was reported to be enriched for disease-linked clones. Ankylosing spondylitis blood seemed to carry a telltale TCR beta motif made of several highly homologous variants.

The sequence derives from a male donor with ankylosing spondylitis. The sequencing input was blood, either unsorted or a sorted T cell fraction (not recorded which).

CDR3: CASSRGGLEDTQYF. CDR3 DNA sequence: TGTGCCAGCAGCCGCGGGGGGTTGGAAGATACGCAGTATTTT. This chain uses TRBV7-2 with TRBJ2-3, with 8 bases that match TRBD2. V shed 5 bases and J 5 bases; nucleotides not matched to a gene: 6. There are 14 residues in the CDR3. Germline CDR1 reads SGHTA; CDR2 reads FQGNSA. The full variable domain, with the rest looked up from reference TRBV7-2 and TRBJ2-3, is GAGVSQSPSNKVTEKGKDVELRCDPISGHTALYWYRQSLGQGLEFLIYFQGNSAPDKSGLPSDRFSAERTGGSVSTLTIQRTQQEDSAVYLCASSRGGLEDTQYFGPGTRLTVL.